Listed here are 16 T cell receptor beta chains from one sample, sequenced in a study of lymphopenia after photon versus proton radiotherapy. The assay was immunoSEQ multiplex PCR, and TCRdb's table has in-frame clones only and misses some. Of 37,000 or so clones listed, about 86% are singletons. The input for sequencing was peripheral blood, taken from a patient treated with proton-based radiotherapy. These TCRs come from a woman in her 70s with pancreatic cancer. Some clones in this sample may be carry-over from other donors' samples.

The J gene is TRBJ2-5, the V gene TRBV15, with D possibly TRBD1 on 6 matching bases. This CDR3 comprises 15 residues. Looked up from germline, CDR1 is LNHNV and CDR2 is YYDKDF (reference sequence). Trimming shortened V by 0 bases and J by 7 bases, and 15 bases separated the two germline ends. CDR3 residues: CATSRETGLMVTQYF. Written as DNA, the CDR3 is TGTGCCACCAGCAGAGAAACAGGGTTGATGGTGACCCAGTACTTC.

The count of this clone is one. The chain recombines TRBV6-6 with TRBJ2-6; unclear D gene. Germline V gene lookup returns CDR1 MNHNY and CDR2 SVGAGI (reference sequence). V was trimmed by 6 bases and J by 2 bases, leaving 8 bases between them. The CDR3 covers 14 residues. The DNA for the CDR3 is TGTGCCAGCAGCACCCAGCCTGGGGCCAACGTCCTGACTTTC. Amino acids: CASSTQPGANVLTF.

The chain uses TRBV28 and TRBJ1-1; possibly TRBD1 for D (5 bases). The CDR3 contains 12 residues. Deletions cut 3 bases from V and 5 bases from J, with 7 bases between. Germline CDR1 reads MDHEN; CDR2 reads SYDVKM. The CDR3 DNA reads TGTGCCAGCAGTTTTGGGGGTACTGAAGCTTTCTTT. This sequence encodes CASSFGGTEAFF. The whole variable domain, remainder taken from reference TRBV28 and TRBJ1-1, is DVKVTQSSRYLVKRTGEKVFLECVQDMDHENMFWYRQDPGLGLRLIYFSYDVKMKEKGDIPEGYSVSREKKERFSLILESASTNQTSMYLCASSFGGTEAFFGQGTRLTVV.

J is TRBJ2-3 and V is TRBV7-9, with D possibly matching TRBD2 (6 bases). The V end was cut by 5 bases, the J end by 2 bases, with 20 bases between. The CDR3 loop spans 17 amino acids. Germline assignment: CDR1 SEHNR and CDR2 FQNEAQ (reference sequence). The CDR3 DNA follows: TGTGCCAGCAGCCGCGGACTACAGATACTTGCCACAGATACGCAGTATTTT. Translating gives CASSRGLQILATDTQYF.

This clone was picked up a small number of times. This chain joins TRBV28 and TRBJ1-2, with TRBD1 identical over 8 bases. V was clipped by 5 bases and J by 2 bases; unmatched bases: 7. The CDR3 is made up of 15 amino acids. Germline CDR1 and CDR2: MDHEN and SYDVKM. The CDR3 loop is CASSPRQGRNYGYTF. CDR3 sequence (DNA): TGTGCCAGCAGTCCCCGACAGGGGCGAAACTATGGCTACACCTTC.

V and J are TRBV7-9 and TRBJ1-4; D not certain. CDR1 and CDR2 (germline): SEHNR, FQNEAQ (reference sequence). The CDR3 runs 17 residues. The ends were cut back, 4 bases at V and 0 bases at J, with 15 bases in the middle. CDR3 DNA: TGTGCCAGCAGCTCGTCCCTCGGCGGTGCAACTAATGAAAAACTGTTTTTT. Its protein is CASSSSLGGATNEKLFF. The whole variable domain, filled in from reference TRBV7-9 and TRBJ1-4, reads DTGVSQNPRHKITKRGQNVTFRCDPISEHNRLYWYRQTLGQGPEFLTYFQNEAQLEKSRLLSDRFSAERPKGSFSTLEIQRTEQGDSAMYLCASSSSLGGATNEKLFFGSGTQLSVL.

CDR3 amino acids: CASSLQAGGRVETQYF. CDR3 coding DNA: TGCGCCAGCAGTCTTCAAGCGGGAGGGAGGGTGGAGACCCAGTACTTC. This chain links TRBV10-2 with TRBJ2-5; TRBD2 matches 10 bases. The CDR3 runs 16 residues. The V gene end was trimmed by 5 bases and the J gene end by 5 bases; junction bases not matched to a gene: 11. Germline V gene sequence: CDR1 WSHSY, CDR2 SAAADI.

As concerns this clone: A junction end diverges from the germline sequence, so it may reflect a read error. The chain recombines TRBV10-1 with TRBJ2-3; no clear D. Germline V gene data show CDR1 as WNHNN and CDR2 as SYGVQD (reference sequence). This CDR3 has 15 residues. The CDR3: CASTPGILNSETQYF. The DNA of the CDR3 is TGCGCCAGCACCCCGGGCATCCTCAACTCAGAGACGCAGTATTTT.

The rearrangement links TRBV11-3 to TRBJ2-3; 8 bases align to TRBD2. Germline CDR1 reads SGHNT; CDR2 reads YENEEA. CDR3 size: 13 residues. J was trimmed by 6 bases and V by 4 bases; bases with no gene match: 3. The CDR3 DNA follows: TGTGCCAGCAGCTCCGGGACTAGGGATACGCAGTATTTT. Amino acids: CASSSGTRDTQYF.

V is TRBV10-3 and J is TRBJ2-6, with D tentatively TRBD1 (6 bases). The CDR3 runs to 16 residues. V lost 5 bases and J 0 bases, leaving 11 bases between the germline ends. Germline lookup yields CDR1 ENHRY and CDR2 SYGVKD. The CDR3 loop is CAISYSGASGANVLTF. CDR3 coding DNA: TGTGCCATCAGTTACTCAGGGGCCTCTGGGGCCAACGTCCTGACTTTC.

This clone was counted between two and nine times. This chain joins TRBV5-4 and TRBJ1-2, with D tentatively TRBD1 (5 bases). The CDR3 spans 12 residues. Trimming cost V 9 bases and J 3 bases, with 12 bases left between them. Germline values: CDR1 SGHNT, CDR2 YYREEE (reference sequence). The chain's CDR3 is CATSKGDYGYTF. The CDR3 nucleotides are TGTGCCACCAGTAAAGGGGACTATGGCTACACCTTC.

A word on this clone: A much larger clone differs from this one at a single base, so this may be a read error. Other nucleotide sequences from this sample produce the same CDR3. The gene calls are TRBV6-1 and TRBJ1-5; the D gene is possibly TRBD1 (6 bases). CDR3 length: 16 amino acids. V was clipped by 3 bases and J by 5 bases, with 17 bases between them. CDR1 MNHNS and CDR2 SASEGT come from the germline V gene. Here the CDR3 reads CASSEQGGNLYQPQHF. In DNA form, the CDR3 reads TGTGCCAGCAGTGAGCAAGGGGGAAACCTCTATCAGCCCCAGCATTTT.

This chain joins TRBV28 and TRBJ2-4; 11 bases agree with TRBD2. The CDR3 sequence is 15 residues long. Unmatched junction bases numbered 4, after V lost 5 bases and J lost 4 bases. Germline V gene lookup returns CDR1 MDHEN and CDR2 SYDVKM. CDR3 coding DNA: TGTGCCAGCAGTAAGACTAGCGGGGCTAAAAACATTCAGTACTTC. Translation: CASSKTSGAKNIQYF.

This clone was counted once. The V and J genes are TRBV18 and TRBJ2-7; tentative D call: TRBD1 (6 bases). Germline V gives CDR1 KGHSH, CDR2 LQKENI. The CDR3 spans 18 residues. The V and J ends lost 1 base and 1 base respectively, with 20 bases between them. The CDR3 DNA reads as TGTGCCAGCTCACCACGCAAAACCGGACAGAGCCAATCCTACGAGCAGTACTTC. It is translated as CASSPRKTGQSQSYEQYF.

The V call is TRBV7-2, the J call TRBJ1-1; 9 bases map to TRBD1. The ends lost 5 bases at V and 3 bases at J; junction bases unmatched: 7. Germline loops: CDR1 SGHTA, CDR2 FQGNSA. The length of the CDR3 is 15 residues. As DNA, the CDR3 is TGTGCCAGCAGCCAAACCGGGACAGGGTACACTGAAGCTTTCTTT. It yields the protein CASSQTGTGYTEAFF.

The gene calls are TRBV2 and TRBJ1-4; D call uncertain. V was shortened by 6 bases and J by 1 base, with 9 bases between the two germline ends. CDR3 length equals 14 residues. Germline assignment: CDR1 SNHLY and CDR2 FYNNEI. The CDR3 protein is CASRADITNEKLFF. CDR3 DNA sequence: TGTGCCAGCAGGGCAGACATAACTAATGAAAAACTGTTTTTT.